This T cell receptor beta chain was profiled in a study of beta chain features in type 1 diabetes. Between the trimmed V and J ends, which lost 3 bases and 0 bases, there was a span of 8 bases. CDR1 and CDR2 (germline): SGHTA, FQGNSA. This CDR3 has 15 amino acids. It was one heparinised blood draw, averaging about 120 mL, that each donor gave. Purities in excess of 95% were seen in all sorted populations. The sequenced template was cDNA made from the entire isolated RNA. Samples of naive, central memory and regulatory T cells yielded a mean of about 3.57 million reads. Measured with immunoSEQ multiplex PCR; TCRdb has only the in-frame clones, and not every one. Of some 300,000 clones listed, about 8.5% are singletons. Details on this clone: Its specificity is unknown.

General study points: Type 1 diabetes patients showed a moderate but significant shortening of TCRB CDR3s in all four CD4+ subsets.

The sequenced sample was central memory CD4+ T cells from blood. The rearrangement links TRBV7-2 to TRBJ1-4; no clear D gene. This receptor was taken from a woman younger than 35 in good health. The CDR3 nucleotides are TGTGCCAGCAGCTTTTTGGTTGCAACTAATGAAAAACTGTTTTTT. It specifies CASSFLVATNEKLFF. Combining the CDR3 with reference TRBV7-2 and TRBJ1-4 gives the whole variable domain GAGVSQSPSNKVTEKGKDVELRCDPISGHTALYWYRQSLGQGLEFLIYFQGNSAPDKSGLPSDRFSAERTGGSVSTLTIQRTQQEDSAVYLCASSFLVATNEKLFFGSGTQLSVL.